This T cell receptor beta chain was observed in a study of cytomegalovirus exposure and HLA in healthy donors. The V gene's germline CDR1 is LNHDA and CDR2 SQIVND (reference sequence). V lost 8 bases, J lost 8 bases, and 9 bases stayed unmatched. This CDR3 contains 14 residues. Each donor's status was that of a healthy bone marrow donor. General study points: CMV serostatus alone was available as immune exposure information.

60 Vbeta and 13 Jbeta primers were used in PCR. Method: immunoSEQ multiplex PCR; TCRdb's copy keeps in-frame clones and lacks some. The table includes about 120,000 clones, 75% to 90% detected once. In regard to this clone: Its specificity is not known.

The clonotype was recovered from a man aged 35-49 years in good health and CMV-seronegative. The sequenced sample was PBMCs. The chain joins TRBV19 to TRBJ1-4; TRBD1 aligns across 9 bases. This chain's CDR3 is CASENRGRREKLFF. CDR3 nucleotide sequence: TGTGCCAGTGAGAACAGGGGGCGCCGAGAAAAACTGTTTTTT.